This TCR beta chain was identified during a study of CD8+CD57+ T cells in acquired aplastic anemia. Study-level information: 3.2 ug was the average amount of DNA from sorted CD4+ and CD8+ cells. General study results and limits: Patients and controls had CD8+ Simpson's diversity values that were not significantly distinct. Overlap between patients and controls comprised almost 30 CD8+ CDR3 sequences.

Whoever was chosen for sequencing had shown CD8+CD57+ cell expansion by flow cytometry. On this clonotype itself: Its matching antigen is unknown.

Profiling that covered TCR beta VDJ and CDR3 relied on genomic DNA as its template. TCRdb passed the reads through MiXCR, listing each CDR3 protein once. This table has under 350,000 distinct CDR3 sequences, under 60% appearing once. V was pared by 1 base and J by 6 bases, with 2 bases of the junction left unmatched. The CDR3 consists of 14 residues. Germline values: CDR1 SEHNR, CDR2 FQNEAQ (reference sequence). This chain joins TRBV7-9 and TRBJ1-2; 10 bases match TRBD1. Sequencing input: sorted CD4+, CD8+, or CD8+CD57+ T cells (not recorded which) from PBMCs. This TCR came from a human donor with aplastic anemia. CDR3 DNA: TGTGCCAGCAGCTTAGGGGGGACAGGGGATGGCTACACCTTC. It specifies CASSLGGTGDGYTF.